Following are 9 T cell receptor beta chains from one sample sequenced in a study of identical twins (dated by TCRdb to the mid-2010s). The library was generated by 5' RACE. Sequenced on an Illumina HiSeq 2000. Starting from the raw public reads, TCRdb applied fastp trimming at Q25, assembled clones with MiXCR and retained in-frame beta chains. Identical CDR3 proteins give one entry, which carries the most common genes and DNA. The sample data list about 470,000 distinct CDR3 sequences, and 20% to 25% of these were observed just once. The top ten clonotypes cover over 2.5% of the sample. This same sample was also taken into another study, of T cells expressing NK-cell markers.

Material for sequencing was CD4+ T cells sorted from blood. These receptors were taken from a woman under 30 in good health.

This clonotype has a handful of counts. V and J are TRBV7-9 and TRBJ1-2; 9 positions agree with TRBD1. The length of the CDR3 is 15 residues. Germline CDR1 SEHNR, CDR2 FQNEAQ (reference sequence). The V and J ends lost 6 bases and 7 bases, in that order; junction bases with no gene match: 12. The CDR3 here is CASSRTSDRGGGYTF. The CDR3 DNA is TGTGCCAGCAGTCGCACATCGGACAGGGGTGGTGGCTACACCTTC.

The rearrangement joins TRBV5-1 to TRBJ2-1, with TRBD1 identical over 12 bases. CDR3 length: 15 amino acids. Germline CDR1 is SGHRS and CDR2 is YFSETQ. The ends lost 4 bases at V and 12 bases at J; junction bases unmatched: 11. The CDR3 DNA sequence: TGCGCCAGCAGCGGCCGGGACAGGGGGCCCAGCGGGCAGTTCTTC. This gives the protein CASSGRDRGPSGQFF. Drawing the rest from reference TRBV5-1 and TRBJ2-1, the complete variable domain is KAGVTQTPRYLIKTRGQQVTLSCSPISGHRSVSWYQQTPGQGLQFLFEYFSETQRNKGNFPGRFSGRQFSNSRSEMNVSTLELGDSALYLCASSGRDRGPSGQFFGPGTRLTVL.

The V gene is TRBV6-1, the J gene TRBJ2-7; 14 positions match TRBD2. CDR3 length equals 16 residues. CDR1 MNHNS and CDR2 SASEGT come from the germline V gene. J was trimmed by 3 bases and V by 5 bases; bases with no gene match: 6. CDR3: CASSNGGLAGDYEQYF. CDR3 sequence (DNA): TGTGCCAGCAGTAATGGGGGACTAGCGGGAGACTACGAGCAGTACTTC.

This clonotype was counted between two and nine times. V usage is TRBV30 and J usage is TRBJ2-4, with D maybe TRBD1 (6 bases). The CDR3 is 15 amino acids. The germline V gene has CDR1 GTSNPN and CDR2 SVGIG (reference sequence). Trimming removed 2 bases from V and 4 bases from J, with 15 bases in between. CDR3 sequence: CAWSPWTALKNIQYF. The CDR3 region has the DNA TGTGCCTGGAGTCCTTGGACAGCACTAAAAAACATTCAGTACTTC.

The rearrangement joins TRBV20-1 to TRBJ2-5; D gene ambiguous. Germline V lookup: CDR1 DFQATT, CDR2 SNEGSKA (reference sequence). The CDR3 loop spans 10 amino acids. The germline V and J ends were trimmed by 4 bases and 4 bases, with 4 bases remaining between them. The CDR3 loop reads CSATGETQYF. Here the CDR3 DNA reads TGCAGTGCTACCGGAGAGACCCAGTACTTC.

The chain carries TRBV9 and TRBJ2-2, with 7 bases fitting TRBD2. The V and J ends lost 0 bases and 4 bases, in that order; junction bases with no gene match: 9. The CDR3 loop spans 17 amino acids. Germline assignment: CDR1 SGDLS and CDR2 YYNGEE. For the CDR3, the DNA is TGTGCCAGCAGCGTAGGCGGTGGCGGGAGAAGCACCGGGGAGCTGTTTTTT. The encoded protein is CASSVGGGGRSTGELFF.

The chain is built from TRBV15 and TRBJ2-3; D is undetermined. V was cut by 4 bases and J by 3 bases, with 2 bases left in between. Germline values: CDR1 LNHNV, CDR2 YYDKDF (reference sequence). This CDR3 region has 11 residues. The CDR3 loop reads CATSTTDTQYF. Written as DNA, the CDR3 is TGTGCCACCAGCACGACAGATACGCAGTATTTT. Full variable domain (outside the CDR3, taken from reference TRBV15 and TRBJ2-3): DAMVIQNPRYQVTQFGKPVTLSCSQTLNHNVMYWYQQKSSQAPKLLFHYYDKDFNNEADTPDNFQSRRPNTSFCFLDIRSPGLGDTAMYLCATSTTDTQYFGPGTRLTVL.

The CDR3 protein is CASSHGQGTEAFF. The CDR3 nucleotides read TGTGCCAGCAGTCACGGACAGGGCACTGAAGCTTTCTTT. The J gene is TRBJ1-1, the V gene TRBV12-3 or TRBV12-4, with 8 bases matching TRBD1. With 5 bases clipped from V and 4 bases from J, the junction kept 3 bases outside the gene matches. The CDR3 covers 13 residues.

This clonotype turned up a few times. This sequence joins TRBV7-9 and TRBJ2-1, with a possible D match to TRBD1 (6 bases). The CDR3 runs 17 residues. V was trimmed by 5 bases and J by 0 bases, leaving 17 bases between them. Germline assignment: CDR1 SEHNR and CDR2 FQNEAQ (reference sequence). In nucleotides, the CDR3 is TGTGCCAGCAGCACCGACAGGTCTTTGTCCTCCTACAATGAGCAGTTCTTC. Its protein product is CASSTDRSLSSYNEQFF.